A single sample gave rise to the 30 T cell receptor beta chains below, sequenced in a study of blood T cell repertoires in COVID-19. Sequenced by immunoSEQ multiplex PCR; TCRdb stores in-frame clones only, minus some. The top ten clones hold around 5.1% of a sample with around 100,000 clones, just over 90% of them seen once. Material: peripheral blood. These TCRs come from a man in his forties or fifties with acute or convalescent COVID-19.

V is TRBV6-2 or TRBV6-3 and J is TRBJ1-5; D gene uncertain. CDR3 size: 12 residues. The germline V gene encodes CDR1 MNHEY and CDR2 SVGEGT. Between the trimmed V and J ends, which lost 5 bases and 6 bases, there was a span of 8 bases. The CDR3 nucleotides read TGTGCCAGCAGTGCGAGGGTTCAGCCCCAGCATTTT. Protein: CASSARVQPQHF.

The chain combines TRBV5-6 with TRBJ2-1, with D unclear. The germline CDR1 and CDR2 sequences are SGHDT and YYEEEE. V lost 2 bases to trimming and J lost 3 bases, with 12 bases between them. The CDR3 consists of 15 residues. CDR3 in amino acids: CASSFSDSFYNEQFF. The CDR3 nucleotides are TGTGCCAGCAGCTTTAGTGACTCCTTCTACAATGAGCAGTTCTTC.

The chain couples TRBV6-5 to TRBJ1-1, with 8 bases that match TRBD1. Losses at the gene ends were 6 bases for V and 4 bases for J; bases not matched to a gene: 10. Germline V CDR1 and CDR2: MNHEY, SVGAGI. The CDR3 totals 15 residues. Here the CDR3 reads CASSFPTGASTEAFF. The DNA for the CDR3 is TGTGCCAGCAGCTTCCCGACAGGGGCTTCCACTGAAGCTTTCTTT.

The CDR3 reads CASSPPGGASYNSPLHF. CDR3 nucleotide sequence: TGTGCCAGCTCACCACCAGGGGGGGCGTCCTATAATTCACCCCTCCACTTT. V and J are TRBV18 and TRBJ1-6, with D tentatively TRBD1 (6 bases). The CDR3 is made up of 17 amino acids. The germline CDR1 and CDR2 sequences are KGHSH and LQKENI. V was shortened by 0 bases and J by 1 base, with 10 bases between the two germline ends.

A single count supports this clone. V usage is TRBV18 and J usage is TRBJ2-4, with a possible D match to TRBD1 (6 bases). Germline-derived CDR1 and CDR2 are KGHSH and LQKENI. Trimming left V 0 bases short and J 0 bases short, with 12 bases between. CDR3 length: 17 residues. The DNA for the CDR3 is TGTGCCAGCTCACCACCGAACAGGGAAATAGCCAAAAACATTCAGTACTTC. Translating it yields CASSPPNREIAKNIQYF.

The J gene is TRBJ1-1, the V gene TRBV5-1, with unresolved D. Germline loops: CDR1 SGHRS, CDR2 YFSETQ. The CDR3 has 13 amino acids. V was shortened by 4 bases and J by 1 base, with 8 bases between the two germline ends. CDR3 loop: CASSPPGNTEAFF. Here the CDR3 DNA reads TGCGCCAGCAGCCCCCCAGGGAACACTGAAGCTTTCTTT.

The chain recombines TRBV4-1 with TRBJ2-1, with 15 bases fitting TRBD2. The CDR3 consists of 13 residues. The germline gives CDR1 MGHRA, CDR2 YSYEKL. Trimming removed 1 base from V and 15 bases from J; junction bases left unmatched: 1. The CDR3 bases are TGCGCCAGCAGCCAAGGGACTAGCGGGAGGGTGTTCTTC. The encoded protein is CASSQGTSGRVFF.

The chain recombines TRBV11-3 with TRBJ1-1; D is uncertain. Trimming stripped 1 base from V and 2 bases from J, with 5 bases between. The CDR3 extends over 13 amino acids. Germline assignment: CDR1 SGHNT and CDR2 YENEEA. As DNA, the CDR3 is TGTGCCAGCAGCTTAGGGGCAAACACTGAAGCTTTCTTT. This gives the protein CASSLGANTEAFF. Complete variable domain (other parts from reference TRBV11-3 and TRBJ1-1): EAGVVQSPRYKIIEKKQPVAFWCNPISGHNTLYWYLQNLGQGPELLIRYENEEAVDDSQLPKDRFSAERLKGVDSTLKIQPAELGDSAVYLCASSLGANTEAFFGQGTRLTVV.

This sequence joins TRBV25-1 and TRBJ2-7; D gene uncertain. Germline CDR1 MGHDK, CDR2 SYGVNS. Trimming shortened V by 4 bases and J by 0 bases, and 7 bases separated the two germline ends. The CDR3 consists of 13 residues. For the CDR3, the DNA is TGTGCCAGCAGTGCGGGTAGCTCCTACGAGCAGTACTTC. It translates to CASSAGSSYEQYF.

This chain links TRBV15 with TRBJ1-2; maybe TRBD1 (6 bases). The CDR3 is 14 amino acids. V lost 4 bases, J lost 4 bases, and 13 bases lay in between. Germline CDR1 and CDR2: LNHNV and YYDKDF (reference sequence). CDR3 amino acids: CATSTYRDIYGYTF. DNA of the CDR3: TGTGCCACCAGCACATACCGGGACATCTATGGCTACACCTTC.

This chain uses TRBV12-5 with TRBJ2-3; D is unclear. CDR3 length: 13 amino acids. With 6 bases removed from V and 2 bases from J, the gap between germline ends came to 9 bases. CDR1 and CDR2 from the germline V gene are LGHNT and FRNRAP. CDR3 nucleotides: TGTGCTAGTGGCCCGCGTCTCACAGATACGCAGTATTTT. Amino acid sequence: CASGPRLTDTQYF.

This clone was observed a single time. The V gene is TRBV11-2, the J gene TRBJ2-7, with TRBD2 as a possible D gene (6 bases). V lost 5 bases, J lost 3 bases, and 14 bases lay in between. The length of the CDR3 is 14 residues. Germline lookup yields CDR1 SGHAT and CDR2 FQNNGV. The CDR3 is CASSPRAGNYEQYF. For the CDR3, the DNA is TGTGCCAGCAGCCCTCGGGCGGGGAACTACGAGCAGTACTTC.

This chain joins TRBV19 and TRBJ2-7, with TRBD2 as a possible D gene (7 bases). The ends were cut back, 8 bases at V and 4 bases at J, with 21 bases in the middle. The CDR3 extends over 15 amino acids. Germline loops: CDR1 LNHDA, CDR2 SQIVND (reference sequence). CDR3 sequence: CASQLSGGGGYEQYF. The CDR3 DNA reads TGTGCCAGTCAGCTGTCTGGAGGGGGGGGATACGAGCAGTACTTC.

The CDR3 DNA is TGTGCCAGCAGCTCCGGGACAGGAGGAAACATTCAGTACTTC. Its translation: CASSSGTGGNIQYF. J is TRBJ2-4 and V is TRBV6-5, with 8 bases matching TRBD1. V was pared by 6 bases and J by 6 bases, with 7 bases of the junction left unmatched. From germline, CDR1 is MNHEY and CDR2 SVGAGI. The CDR3 extends over 14 amino acids.

CDR3 nucleotides: TGTGCCAGCTGGGGGCAAGGAAACACCATATATTTT. The encoded protein is CASWGQGNTIYF. The genes are TRBV3-1 (or the pseudogene TRBV3-2) and TRBJ1-3, with a tentative D call TRBD1 (6 bases). This CDR3 is 12 amino acids long. Germline lookup yields CDR1 LGHDT and CDR2 YNNKEL (reference sequence). The V end lost 8 bases, the J end lost 4 bases, and 9 bases lay between the germline ends.

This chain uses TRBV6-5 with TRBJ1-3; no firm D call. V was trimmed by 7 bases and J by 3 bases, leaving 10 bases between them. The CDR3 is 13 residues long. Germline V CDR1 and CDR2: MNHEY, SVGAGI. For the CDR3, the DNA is TGTGCCAGCAATCAACCGAGTGGAAACACCATATATTTT. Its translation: CASNQPSGNTIYF.

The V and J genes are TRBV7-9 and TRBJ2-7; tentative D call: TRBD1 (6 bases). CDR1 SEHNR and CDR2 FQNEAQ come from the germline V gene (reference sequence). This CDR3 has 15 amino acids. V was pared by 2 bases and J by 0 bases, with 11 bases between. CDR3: CASSLSQGPSYEQYF. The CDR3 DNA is TGTGCCAGCAGCTTAAGTCAGGGGCCCTCCTACGAGCAGTACTTC.

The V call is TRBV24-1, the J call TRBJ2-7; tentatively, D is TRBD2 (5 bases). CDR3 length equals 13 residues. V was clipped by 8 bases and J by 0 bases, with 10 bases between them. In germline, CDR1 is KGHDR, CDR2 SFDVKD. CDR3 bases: TGTGCCACCATGTTTGGGAGCTCCTACGAGCAGTACTTC. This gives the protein CATMFGSSYEQYF.

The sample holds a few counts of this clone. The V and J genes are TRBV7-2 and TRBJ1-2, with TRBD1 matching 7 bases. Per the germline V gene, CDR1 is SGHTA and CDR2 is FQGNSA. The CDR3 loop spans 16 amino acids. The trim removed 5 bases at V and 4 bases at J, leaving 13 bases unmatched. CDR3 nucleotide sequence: TGTGCCAGCAGCGGCCTCGGACAGGTGAACTCCTATGGCTACACCTTC. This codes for CASSGLGQVNSYGYTF.

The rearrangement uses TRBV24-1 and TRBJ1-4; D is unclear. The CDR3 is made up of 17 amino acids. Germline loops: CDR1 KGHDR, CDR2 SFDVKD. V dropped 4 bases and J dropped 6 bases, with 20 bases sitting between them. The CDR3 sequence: CATSETPTGKWDEKLFF. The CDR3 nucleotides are TGTGCCACCAGTGAGACGCCCACCGGGAAGTGGGATGAAAAACTGTTTTTT.

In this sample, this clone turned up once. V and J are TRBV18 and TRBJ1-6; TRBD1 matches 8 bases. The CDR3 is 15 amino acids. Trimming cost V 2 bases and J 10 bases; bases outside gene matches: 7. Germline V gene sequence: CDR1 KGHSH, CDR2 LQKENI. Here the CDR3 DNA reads TGTGCCAGCTCACCAGAGACAGGGGTGTTATCACCCCTCCACTTT. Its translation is CASSPETGVLSPLHF.

In nucleotides, the CDR3 is TGTGCCAGCAGCTCCCGGGAGCTTTACAATGAGCAGTTCTTC. This translates into CASSSRELYNEQFF. The chain joins TRBV5-5 to TRBJ2-1; D perhaps matches TRBD2 (6 bases). Per germline, CDR1 SGHKS and CDR2 YYEKEE (reference sequence). V gave up 3 bases and J gave up 4 bases, with 11 bases separating them. The CDR3 spans 14 residues.

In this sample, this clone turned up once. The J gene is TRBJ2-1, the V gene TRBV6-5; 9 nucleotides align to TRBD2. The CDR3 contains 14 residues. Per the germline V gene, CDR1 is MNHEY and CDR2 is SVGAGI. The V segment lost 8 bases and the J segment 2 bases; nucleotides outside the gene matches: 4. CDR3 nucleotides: TGTGCCAGCGGGCTAGCGGGACCCTACAATGAGCAGTTCTTC. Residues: CASGLAGPYNEQFF.

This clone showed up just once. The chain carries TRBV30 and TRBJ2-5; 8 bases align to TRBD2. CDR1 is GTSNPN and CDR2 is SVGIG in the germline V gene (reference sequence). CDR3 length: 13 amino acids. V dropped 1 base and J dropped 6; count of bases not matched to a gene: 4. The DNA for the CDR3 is TGTGCCTGGAGTGCTGGGACTAGACAGACCCAGTACTTC. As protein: CAWSAGTRQTQYF.

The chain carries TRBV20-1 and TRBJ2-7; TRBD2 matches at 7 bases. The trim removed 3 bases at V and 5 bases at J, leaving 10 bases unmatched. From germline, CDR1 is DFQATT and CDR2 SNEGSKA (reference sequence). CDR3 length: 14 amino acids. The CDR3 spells CSASLQRDSHEQYF. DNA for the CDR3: TGCAGTGCTAGTCTCCAGCGGGATAGTCACGAGCAGTACTTC.

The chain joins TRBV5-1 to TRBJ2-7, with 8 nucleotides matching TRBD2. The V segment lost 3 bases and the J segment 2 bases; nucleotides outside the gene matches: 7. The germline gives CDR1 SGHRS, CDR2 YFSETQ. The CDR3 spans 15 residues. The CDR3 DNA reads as TGCGCCAGCAGCTCCCTTGCGGGAGGCCCCTACGAGCAGTACTTC. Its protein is CASSSLAGGPYEQYF.

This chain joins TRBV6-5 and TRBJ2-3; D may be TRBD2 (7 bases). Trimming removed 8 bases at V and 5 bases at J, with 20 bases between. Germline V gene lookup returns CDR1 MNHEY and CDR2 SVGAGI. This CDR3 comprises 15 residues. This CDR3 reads CASLFWGGNIDTQYF. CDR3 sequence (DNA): TGTGCCAGCCTATTTTGGGGGGGCAACATAGATACGCAGTATTTT.

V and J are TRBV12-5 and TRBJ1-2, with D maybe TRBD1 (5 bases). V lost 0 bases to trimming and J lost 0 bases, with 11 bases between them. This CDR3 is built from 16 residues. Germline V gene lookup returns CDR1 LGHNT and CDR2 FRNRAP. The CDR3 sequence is CASGLVLGGSNYGYTF. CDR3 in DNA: TGTGCTAGTGGTTTGGTACTCGGGGGTTCTAACTATGGCTACACCTTC.

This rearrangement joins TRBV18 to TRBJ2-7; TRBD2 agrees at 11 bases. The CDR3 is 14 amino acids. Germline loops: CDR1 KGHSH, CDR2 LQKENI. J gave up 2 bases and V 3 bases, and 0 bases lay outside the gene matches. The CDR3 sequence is CASSPTSGTYEQYF. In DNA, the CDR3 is TGTGCCAGCTCACCGACTAGCGGGACCTACGAGCAGTACTTC.

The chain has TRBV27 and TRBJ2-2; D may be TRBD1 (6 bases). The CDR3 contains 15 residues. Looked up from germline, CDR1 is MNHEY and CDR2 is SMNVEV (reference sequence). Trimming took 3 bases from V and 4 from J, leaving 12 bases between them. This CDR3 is CASSFVGHTTGELFF. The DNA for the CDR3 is TGTGCCAGCAGTTTCGTGGGACACACCACCGGGGAGCTGTTTTTT.